The clone carrying this TCR beta chain has more than one count but fewer than ten. The antigen is undetermined. The sample comes from a study of T cells after yellow fever vaccination. Study details: Fractions containing few cells were prepared with SMART-Seq v4 Ultra Low Input. Study-wide results and limits: Most clones from primary vaccination resurfaced after the booster (about 95% CD4, less than 90% CD8). Weaker overall was a secondary response that nonetheless peaked faster, on day 5 versus 15.

The TCR cDNA carried a universal primer site and UMIs from 5'RACE template switching. TCRdb passed the 5' RACE reads through MiXCR, listing each CDR3 protein once. The sample has 450,000 to 600,000 distinct CDR3 sequences, roughly 13% seen once; the top ten hold about an eighth. Material: PBMCs, obtained on the day of the yellow fever booster vaccination. The origin of this receptor is a man aged 30 to 39 who received the YFV17D yellow fever vaccine.

CDR3 coding DNA: TGTGCCAGCAGCTTATTTCTAGCGGGGACCGGGGAGCTGTTTTTT. The encoded protein is CASSLFLAGTGELFF. The chain has TRBV7-8 and TRBJ2-2; 9 bases align to TRBD2. J was trimmed by 5 bases and V by 2 bases; bases with no gene match: 3. CDR3 length equals 15 residues. From germline, CDR1 is SGHVS and CDR2 FQNEAQ.